A selection of T cell receptor beta chains follows, all from one sample in a study of glioma-infiltrating T cells. TCRdb recomputed calls from the multiplex PCR reads with MiXCR, one row per CDR3 protein. The sample has roughly 350,000 distinct CDR3 sequences; roughly two fifths are singletons. Sample: glioma tissue, nonneoplastic brain tissue, or PBMCs (not recorded which). All receptors come from a human donor with low-grade glioma or glioblastoma, undergoing nonglioma brain surgery, or in good health (not recorded which). Both conserved end residues are part of each CDR3. A D gene is named only where the DNA matches it firmly. A row's size may be missing; if present it is once, few, many or a size class.

V gene	D gene	J gene	clone size	CDR3 DNA	CDR3 protein
TRBV7-2	TRBD1	TRBJ1-1	.	TGTGCCAGAAGCTCTAGGACAGGGCGGGTAGCTTTCTTT	CARSSRTGRVAFF
TRBV7-6	.	TRBJ2-1	.	TGTGCCAGCAGCTCGTCGGGGTTCGGGGAGCGCAATGAGCAGTTCTTC	CASSSSGFGERNEQFF
TRBV4-2	.	TRBJ1-2	few	TGTGCCAGCAGAGATGACACCCCAAATCGGAACTATGGCTACACCTTC	CASRDDTPNRNYGYTF
TRBV28	.	TRBJ1-5	many	TGTGCCAGCAGTTCAGGGGCCGGTCAGCCCCAGCATTTT	CASSSGAGQPQHF
TRBV14	.	TRBJ1-6	many	TGTGCCAGCAGCCAATCACTGGGTGGTGGTTCACCCCTCCACTTT	CASSQSLGGGSPLHF
TRBV28	.	TRBJ1-2	many	TGTGCCAGCAGTTTAGGCCTTTATGGCTACACCTTC	CASSLGLYGYTF
TRBV5-1	TRBD2	TRBJ2-1	.	TGCGCCAGCACCCCATTCACTAGCGGGCTAAAGAACAATGAGCAGTTCTTC	CASTPFTSGLKNNEQFF
TRBV28	.	TRBJ2-7	once	TGTGCCAGAAGTCCTCGAATCGACAGGCACCTCTACGAGCAGTACTTC	CARSPRIDRHLYEQYF
TRBV20-1	TRBD2	TRBJ2-1	.	TGCAGTGCTAGAGATAGTGCCGGGACTAGCGGCTTGGAGCAGTTCTTC	CSARDSAGTSGLEQFF
TRBV20-1	.	TRBJ1-2	few	TGCAGTGCTAGCTTAAGTCGTCGCGAGAACTATGGCTACACCTTC	CSASLSRRENYGYTF
TRBV28	.	TRBJ2-3	.	TGTGCCAGCAGTGCGGATCTTAGCACAGATACGCAGTATTTT	CASSADLSTDTQYF
TRBV6-2/TRBV6-3	.	TRBJ2-7	.	TGTGCCAGCAGTGGAGCTGTGAGTTCAGTCCACTACGAGCAGTACTTC	CASSGAVSSVHYEQYF
TRBV7-2	.	TRBJ1-2	few	TGTGCCAGCAGCCTCCGGGACGTTGGGCATGGCTACACCTTC	CASSLRDVGHGYTF
TRBV4-1	TRBD2	TRBJ2-1	.	TGCGCCAGCAGCCAGCCACTAGCGGGAGAGGGTAATGAGCAGTTCTTC	CASSQPLAGEGNEQFF
TRBV15	TRBD1	TRBJ2-5	many	TGTGCCACCAGCTGGGGACAGGGTGGTGAGACCCAGTACTTC	CATSWGQGGETQYF
TRBV20-1	.	TRBJ2-5	.	TGCAGTGCAACCGCACCGGGATTTACAGAGACCCAGTACTTC	CSATAPGFTETQYF
TRBV4-1	.	TRBJ2-1	.	TGCGCCAGCAGCCAAGTGAAGAGGACACGGTACTACAATGAGCAGTTCTTC	CASSQVKRTRYYNEQFF
TRBV6-1	.	TRBJ1-1	many	TGTGCCAGCAACGGCAGGGGCATTGGCACTGAAGCTTTCTTT	CASNGRGIGTEAFF
TRBV18	.	TRBJ2-3	.	TGTGCCAGCTCACCACCTTCGCGGGCAACAAGCACAGATACGCAGTATTTT	CASSPPSRATSTDTQYF
TRBV28	TRBD2	TRBJ2-7	few	TGTGCCAGCAGTTTACCCGGGCTAGCGGGCTTTTCCTACGAGCAGTACTTC	CASSLPGLAGFSYEQYF
TRBV6-5	.	TRBJ2-2	.	TGTGCCCTCGCCCAAGTAAACACCGGGGAGCTGTTTTTT	CALAQVNTGELFF
TRBV20-1	.	TRBJ1-2	.	TGCAGTGCTCCGACAGAAAACTATGGCTACACCTTC	CSAPTENYGYTF
TRBV6-1	.	TRBJ2-3	few	TGTGCCAGCAGACGGGACCACACAGATACGCAGTATTTT	CASRRDHTDTQYF
TRBV5-1	.	TRBJ1-1	few	TGCGCCAGCAGGAGGGGACGGTACACTGAAGCTTTCTTT	CASRRGRYTEAFF
TRBV29-1	TRBD2	TRBJ2-3	.	TGCAGCGTTGAGCGGGGGACTAGCACAGATACGCAGTATTTT	CSVERGTSTDTQYF
TRBV13	.	TRBJ1-5	.	TGTGCCAGCAGCATACGGGGGAGTCAGCTCCAGCATTTT	CASSIRGSQLQHF
TRBV15	.	TRBJ2-7	.	TGTGCCACCAGCAGAGCCAGGGGCCGCGAGGAGTACTTC	CATSRARGREEYF
TRBV3-1	.	TRBJ2-7	.	TGTGCCAGCAGCCACCTCCCGGACAGCTACGAGCAGTACTTC	CASSHLPDSYEQYF
TRBV6-5	.	TRBJ1-5	once	TGTGTCAGCAGCACGAATCGACATCAGCCCCAGCATTTT	CVSSTNRHQPQHF
TRBV6-1	.	TRBJ2-3	once	TGTGCCAGCAGTGAAATGGACAGTGATAGCACAGATACGCAGTATTTT	CASSEMDSDSTDTQYF
TRBV6-1	.	TRBJ2-7	.	TGTGCCAGCATAAAGAAAGCTAGCTCCTACGAGAAGTACTTC	CASIKKASSYEKYF
TRBV11-1	TRBD2	TRBJ2-1	.	TGTGCCAGCAGCACCACGGGACTAGCAGTAAGCTCCTACAATGAGCAGTTCTTC	CASSTTGLAVSSYNEQFF
TRBV27	TRBD2	TRBJ2-1	.	TGTGCCAGCAGTTCTAGGACTAGCGGGAGCAATGAGCAGTTCTTC	CASSSRTSGSNEQFF
TRBV20-1	TRBD1	TRBJ1-1	once	TGCAGTGCTAGAGATTCGGGACTCTCTAGGGGGACAGATGCTTTCTTT	CSARDSGLSRGTDAFF
TRBV7-2	TRBD2	TRBJ2-3	many	TGTGCCAGCAGCTTAGTCGCCCTAGCGGGACCCACAGATACGCAGTATTTT	CASSLVALAGPTDTQYF
TRBV7-2	TRBD1	TRBJ2-5	.	TGTGCCAGCAGCCTCCAGGGGGATGGGACCCAGTACTTC	CASSLQGDGTQYF
TRBV18	TRBD1	TRBJ2-2	.	TGTGCCAGCTCGCGCGACAGGGGGATACCCGGGGAGCTGTTTTTT	CASSRDRGIPGELFF
TRBV5-1	TRBD1	TRBJ2-3	.	TGCGCCAGCAGCTTGCAGGGGGAGGATACGCAGTATTTT	CASSLQGEDTQYF
TRBV28	.	TRBJ1-4	.	TGTGCCAGCAGTTTTTTTGAAAAACTGTTTTTT	CASSFFEKLFF
TRBV10-3	.	TRBJ2-1	.	TGTGCCATCAGTGACCAACAGGGCCATGAGCAGTTCTTC	CAISDQQGHEQFF
TRBV11-2	.	TRBJ1-1	few	TGTGCCAGCAGTTGGGCGACAGACTACGGGGTGAACACTGAAGCTTTCTTT	CASSWATDYGVNTEAFF
TRBV28	.	TRBJ1-5	many	TGTGCCAGCAGCCCCTGGTCGGGTTCGAATCAGCCCCAGCATTTT	CASSPWSGSNQPQHF
TRBV7-8	.	TRBJ1-1	.	TGTGCCAGCAGCCCTCTCCGGTTGACGAACACTGAAGCTTTCTTT	CASSPLRLTNTEAFF
TRBV19	.	TRBJ2-1	.	TGTGCCAGTAGTATAGACGGGAGTAATATTGAGCAGTTCTTC	CASSIDGSNIEQFF